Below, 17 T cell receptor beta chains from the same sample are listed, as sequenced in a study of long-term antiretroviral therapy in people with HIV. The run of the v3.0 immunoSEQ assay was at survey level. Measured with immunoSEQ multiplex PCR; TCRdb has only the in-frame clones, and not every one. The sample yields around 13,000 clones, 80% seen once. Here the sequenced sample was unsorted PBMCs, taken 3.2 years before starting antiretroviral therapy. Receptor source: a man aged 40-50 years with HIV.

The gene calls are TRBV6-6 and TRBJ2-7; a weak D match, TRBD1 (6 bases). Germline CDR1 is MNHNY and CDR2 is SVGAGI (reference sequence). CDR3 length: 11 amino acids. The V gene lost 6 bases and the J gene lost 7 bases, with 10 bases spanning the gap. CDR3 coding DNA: TGTGCCAGCAGGACAGGTTATGAGCAGTACTTC. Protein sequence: CASRTGYEQYF.

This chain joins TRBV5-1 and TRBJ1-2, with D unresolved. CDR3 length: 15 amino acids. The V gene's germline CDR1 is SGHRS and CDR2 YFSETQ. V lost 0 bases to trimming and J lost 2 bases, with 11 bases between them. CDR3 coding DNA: TGCGCCAGCAGCTTGGAGCCCGTAGGGAACTATGGCTACACCTTC. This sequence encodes CASSLEPVGNYGYTF.

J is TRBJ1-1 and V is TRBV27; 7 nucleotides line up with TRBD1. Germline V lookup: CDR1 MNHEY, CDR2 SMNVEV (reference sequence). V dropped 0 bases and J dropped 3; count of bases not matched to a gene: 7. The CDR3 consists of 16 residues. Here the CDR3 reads CASSLSRFQGDTEAFF. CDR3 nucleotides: TGTGCCAGCAGTTTATCGAGGTTTCAGGGGGACACTGAAGCTTTCTTT.

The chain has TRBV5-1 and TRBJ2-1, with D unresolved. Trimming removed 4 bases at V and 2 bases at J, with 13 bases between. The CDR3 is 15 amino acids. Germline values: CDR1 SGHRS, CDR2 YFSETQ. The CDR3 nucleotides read TGCGCCAGCAGCCTCGGAACTCGAACCTACAATGAGCAGTTCTTC. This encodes CASSLGTRTYNEQFF.

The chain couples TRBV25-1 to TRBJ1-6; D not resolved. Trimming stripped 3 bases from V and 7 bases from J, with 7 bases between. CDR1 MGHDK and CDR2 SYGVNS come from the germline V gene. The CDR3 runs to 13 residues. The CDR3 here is CASSDRPNSPLHF. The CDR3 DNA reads TGTGCCAGCAGTGACAGGCCAAATTCACCCCTCCACTTT.

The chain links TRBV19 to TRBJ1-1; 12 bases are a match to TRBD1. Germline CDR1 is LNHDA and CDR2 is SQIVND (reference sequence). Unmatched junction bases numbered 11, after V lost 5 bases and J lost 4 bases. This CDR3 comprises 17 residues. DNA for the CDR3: TGTGCCAGTAGTCCCCGTAGCGGGACAGGGGGCGGCACTGAAGCTTTCTTT. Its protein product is CASSPRSGTGGGTEAFF.

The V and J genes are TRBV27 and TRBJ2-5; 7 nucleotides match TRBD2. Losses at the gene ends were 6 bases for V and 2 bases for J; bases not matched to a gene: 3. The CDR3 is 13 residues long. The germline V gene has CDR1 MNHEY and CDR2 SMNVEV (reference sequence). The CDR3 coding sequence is TGTGCCAGCAGGGGGGGGAATCAAGAGACCCAGTACTTC. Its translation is CASRGGNQETQYF.

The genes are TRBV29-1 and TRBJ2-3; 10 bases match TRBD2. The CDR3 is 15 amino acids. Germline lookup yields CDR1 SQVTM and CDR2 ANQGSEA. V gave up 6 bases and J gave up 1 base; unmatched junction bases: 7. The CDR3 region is CSVRGTSEGTDTQYF. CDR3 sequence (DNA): TGCAGCGTGAGGGGGACTAGCGAGGGCACAGATACGCAGTATTTT.

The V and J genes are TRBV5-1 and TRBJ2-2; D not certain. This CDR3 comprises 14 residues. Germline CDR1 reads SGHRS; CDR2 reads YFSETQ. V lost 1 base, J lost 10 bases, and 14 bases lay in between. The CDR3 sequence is CASSLTRASEELFF. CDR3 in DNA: TGCGCCAGCAGCTTGACCCGGGCCTCGGAGGAGCTGTTTTTT.

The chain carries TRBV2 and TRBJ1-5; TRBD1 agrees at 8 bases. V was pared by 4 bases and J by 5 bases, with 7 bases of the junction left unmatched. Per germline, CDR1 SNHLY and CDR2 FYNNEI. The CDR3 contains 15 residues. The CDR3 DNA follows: TGTGCCAGCAGTGGAGCCCCACAGGGGGATCAGCCCCAGCATTTT. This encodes CASSGAPQGDQPQHF.

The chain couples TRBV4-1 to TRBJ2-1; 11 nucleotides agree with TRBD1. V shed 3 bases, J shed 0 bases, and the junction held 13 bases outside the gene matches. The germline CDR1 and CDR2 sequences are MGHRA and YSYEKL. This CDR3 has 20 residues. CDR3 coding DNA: TGCGCCAGCAGCCACTCCTTGACCGGGACAGGGGGGGTCTCCTACAATGAGCAGTTCTTC. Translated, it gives CASSHSLTGTGGVSYNEQFF.

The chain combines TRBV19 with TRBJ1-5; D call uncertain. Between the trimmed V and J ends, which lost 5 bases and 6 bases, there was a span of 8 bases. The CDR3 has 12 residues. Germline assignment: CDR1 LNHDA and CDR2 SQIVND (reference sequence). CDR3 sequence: CASSFSSQPQHF. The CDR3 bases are TGTGCCAGTAGTTTCTCAAGTCAGCCCCAGCATTTT.

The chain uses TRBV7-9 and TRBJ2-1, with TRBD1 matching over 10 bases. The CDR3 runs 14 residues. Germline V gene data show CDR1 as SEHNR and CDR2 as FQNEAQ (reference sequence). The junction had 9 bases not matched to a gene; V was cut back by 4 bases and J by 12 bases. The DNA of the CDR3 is TGTGCCAGCAGCTCAATTGACAGGGGGCAGGGGCAGTTCTTC. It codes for CASSSIDRGQGQFF.

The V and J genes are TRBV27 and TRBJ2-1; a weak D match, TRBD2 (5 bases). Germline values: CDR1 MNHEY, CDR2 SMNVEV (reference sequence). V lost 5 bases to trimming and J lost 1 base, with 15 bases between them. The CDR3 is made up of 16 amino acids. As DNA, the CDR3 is TGTGCCAGCAGTCCCACACTAGGCCGATCCTACAATGAGCAGTTCTTC. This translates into CASSPTLGRSYNEQFF.

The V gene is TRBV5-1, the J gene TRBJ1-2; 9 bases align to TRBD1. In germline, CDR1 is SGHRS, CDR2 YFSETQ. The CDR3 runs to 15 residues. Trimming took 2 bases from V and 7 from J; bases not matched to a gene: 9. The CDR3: CASSLTGQGLFGYTF. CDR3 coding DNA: TGCGCCAGCAGCTTAACGGGACAGGGTTTGTTTGGCTACACCTTC.

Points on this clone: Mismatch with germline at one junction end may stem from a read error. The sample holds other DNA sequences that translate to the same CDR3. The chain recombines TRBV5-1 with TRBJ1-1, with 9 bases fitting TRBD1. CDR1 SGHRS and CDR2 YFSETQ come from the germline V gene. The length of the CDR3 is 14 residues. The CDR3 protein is CASSVPGQGTEAFF. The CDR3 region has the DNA TGCGCCAGCAGCGTACCGGGACAGGGCACTGAAGCCTTCTTT.

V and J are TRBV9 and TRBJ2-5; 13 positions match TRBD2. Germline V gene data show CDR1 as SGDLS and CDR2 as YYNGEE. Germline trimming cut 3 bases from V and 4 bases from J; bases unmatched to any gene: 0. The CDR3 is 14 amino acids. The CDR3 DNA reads TGTGCCAGCAGCGGACTAGCGGGGGGAGAGACCCAGTACTTC. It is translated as CASSGLAGGETQYF.